A selection of T cell receptor beta chains follows, all from one sample in a study of T cells in Graves' hyperthyroidism and ophthalmopathy. TCRdb reprocessed the multiplex PCR reads with MiXCR, giving one entry per CDR3 protein. The sample yields about 360,000 distinct CDR3 sequences, about 13% seen once. The sequenced sample was blood. The receptor set was obtained from a woman under 30 with Graves' hyperthyroidism. Each CDR3 is given with its conserved first and last residue. The order of the fields is D gene, J gene, clone size, V gene, CDR3 protein, CDR3 DNA. D genes are given only for firm matches. A clone size is listed for some rows: how often the clone was seen (once, few, many), or a class if it is expanded.

>TRBD2|TRBJ2-7|.|TRBV19
CASSLGASGHYEQYF
TGTGCCAGTAGCCTCGGGGCTAGCGGACACTACGAGCAGTACTTC
>.|TRBJ2-7|many|TRBV11-1
CASSLDTGPYEQYF
TGTGCCAGCAGCTTAGACACGGGGCCCTACGAGCAGTACTTC
>.|TRBJ2-2|many|TRBV11-2
CASSNLGGNTGELFF
TGTGCCAGCAGCAACCTAGGGGGGAACACCGGGGAGCTGTTTTTT
>.|TRBJ1-1|many|TRBV3-1
CASSQVRTEAFF
TGTGCCAGCAGCCAGGTTCGAACTGAAGCTTTCTTT
>.|TRBJ1-1|.|TRBV5-1
CASSFFQGRVTEAFF
TGCGCCAGCAGCTTTTTCCAGGGGCGAGTTACTGAAGCTTTCTTT
>.|TRBJ2-1|many|TRBV4-1
CASSHIRDEQFF
TGCGCCAGCAGCCATATACGGGATGAGCAGTTCTTC
>.|TRBJ2-7|many|TRBV28
CASSLGGQRGEQYF
TGTGCCAGCAGTTTAGGGGGGCAGCGCGGCGAGCAGTACTTC
>.|TRBJ1-5|few|TRBV10-1
CASPPNGPRQPQHF
TGCGCCAGCCCACCGAACGGCCCTCGGCAGCCCCAGCATTTT
>.|TRBJ1-6|many|TRBV28
CASSPDRAPLHF
TGTGCCAGCAGTCCGGACCGGGCCCCCCTCCACTTT
>.|TRBJ1-2|few|TRBV11-2
CASSLGGEVRGTGYTF
TGTGCCAGCAGCTTGGGAGGAGAGGTAAGGGGTACTGGCTACACCTTC
>.|TRBJ1-4|many|TRBV12-3/TRBV12-4
CASSLWVPPNEKLFF
TGTGCCAGCAGTTTGTGGGTACCCCCCAATGAAAAACTGTTTTTT
>TRBD2|TRBJ2-4|few|TRBV27
CASSLSYGGGAKNIQYF
TGTGCCAGCAGTTTATCTTATGGGGGGGGGGCCAAAAACATTCAGTACTTC
>TRBD2|TRBJ2-1|.|TRBV13
CASSHSPGTRDNEQFF
TGTGCCAGCAGCCACTCTCCCGGGACTAGGGACAATGAGCAGTTCTTC
>.|TRBJ2-4|.|TRBV7-9
CASSFIEPRVAKNIQYF
TGTGCCAGCAGCTTCATCGAGCCAAGGGTAGCCAAAAACATTCAGTACTTC
>.|TRBJ2-1|few|TRBV7-9
CASSHGARPSSYNEQFF
TGTGCCAGCAGCCATGGGGCCAGGCCAAGCTCCTACAATGAGCAGTTCTTC
>.|TRBJ1-1|many|TRBV7-9
CASSSQAGQGNTEAFF
TGTGCCAGCAGCTCCCAGGCGGGACAAGGGAACACTGAAGCTTTCTTT
>.|TRBJ1-4|many|TRBV20-1
CSARARVDEKLFF
TGCAGTGCTAGGGCCAGGGTAGATGAAAAACTGTTTTTT
>TRBD1|TRBJ1-5|.|TRBV6-1
CASSRSTGTQPQHF
TGTGCCAGCAGTCGCTCGACAGGGACCCAGCCCCAGCATTTT
>.|TRBJ2-2|.|TRBV20-1
CSAPEDFSGDTGELFF
TGCAGTGCTCCCGAGGATTTTTCGGGGGACACCGGGGAGCTGTTTTTT
>TRBD1|TRBJ1-6|.|TRBV7-2
CASSGRTGGSPLHF
TGTGCCAGCAGCGGCCGGACAGGAGGTTCACCCCTCCACTTT
>TRBD1|TRBJ2-7|few|TRBV19
CASSIRQGRNEQYF
TGTGCCAGTAGTATTCGACAGGGGAGGAACGAGCAGTACTTC
>TRBD1|TRBJ2-3|many|TRBV27
CASSLLGQGADTQYF
TGTGCCAGCAGTTTATTAGGACAGGGGGCAGATACGCAGTATTTT
>.|TRBJ2-1|many|TRBV11-3
CASSHTATNEQFF
TGTGCCAGCAGCCATACGGCGACCAATGAGCAGTTCTTC
>TRBD1|TRBJ1-5|few|TRBV4-3
CTSSPDRQGNQPQHF
TGCACCAGCAGCCCGGATAGACAGGGGAATCAGCCCCAGCATTTT
>.|TRBJ1-2|.|TRBV19
CATSPVVNYGYTF
TGTGCCACCTCCCCTGTTGTCAACTATGGCTACACCTTC
>.|TRBJ2-7|few|TRBV15
CATSRDSAVAYEQYF
TGTGCCACCAGCAGAGATTCGGCGGTTGCCTACGAGCAGTACTTC
>TRBD2|TRBJ2-7|many|TRBV5-1
CASSLVLAGGTEQYF
TGCGCCAGCAGCTTGGTTCTAGCGGGAGGCACCGAGCAGTACTTC
>.|TRBJ2-5|few|TRBV28
CASSLSRQTTEETQYF
TGTGCCAGCAGTTTATCGCGACAGACGACTGAAGAGACCCAGTACTTC
>TRBD2|TRBJ2-7|many|TRBV6-1
CASSMGSGDSYEQYF
TGTGCCAGCAGTATGGGTAGCGGGGACTCCTACGAGCAGTACTTC
>.|TRBJ2-6|many|TRBV5-6
CASSRGTLKAGANVLTF
TGTGCCAGCAGCCGGGGGACATTGAAGGCTGGGGCCAACGTCCTGACTTTC
>.|TRBJ1-1|many|TRBV18
CASSPPRAPFEAFF
TGTGCCAGCTCACCCCCTCGGGCGCCCTTTGAAGCTTTCTTT
>TRBD1|TRBJ2-7|many|TRBV7-2
CASTSPTGTGPYEQYF
TGTGCCAGCACCTCGCCAACCGGGACAGGGCCATACGAGCAGTACTTC
>.|TRBJ1-1|many|TRBV28
CASNRLGVNTEAFF
TGTGCCAGCAACCGGTTAGGGGTGAACACTGAAGCTTTCTTT
>.|TRBJ2-5|many|TRBV4-3
CASSQGSGSQETQYF
TGCGCCAGCAGCCAAGGGTCCGGCAGCCAAGAGACCCAGTACTTC
>.|TRBJ2-5|many|TRBV5-6
CASSFRQGSEETQYF
TGTGCCAGCAGCTTCAGGCAGGGGAGTGAAGAGACCCAGTACTTC
>.|TRBJ2-1|.|TRBV7-3
CASRFKRNEQFF
TGTGCCAGCAGGTTCAAGAGGAATGAGCAGTTCTTC
>.|TRBJ2-2|many|TRBV9
CASSGRGSTGELFF
TGTGCCAGCAGCGGCAGGGGTAGCACCGGGGAGCTGTTTTTT
>.|TRBJ2-7|many|TRBV7-9
CASSATAREQYF
TGTGCCAGCAGCGCCACAGCACGCGAGCAGTACTTC
>TRBD1|TRBJ2-3|.|TRBV5-1
CASSPDRVLSTDTQYF
TGCGCCAGCAGCCCTGACAGGGTATTGTCCACAGATACGCAGTATTTT
>.|TRBJ2-2|many|TRBV28
CASSLRGHGELFF
TGTGCCAGCAGTTTACGGGGTCACGGGGAGCTGTTTTTT
>TRBD2|TRBJ2-3|many|TRBV6-2/TRBV6-3
CASSLGLAGVLDTQYF
TGTGCCAGCAGTTTGGGACTAGCGGGAGTGCTCGATACGCAGTATTTT
>TRBD2|TRBJ2-7|many|TRBV28
CASSLTSGSSYEQYF
TGTGCCAGCAGTTTGACTAGCGGGAGTTCGTACGAGCAGTACTTC
>.|TRBJ1-1|.|TRBV19
CASSIEVGMEAFF
TGTGCCAGTAGTATAGAGGTGGGGATGGAAGCTTTCTTT
>TRBD1|TRBJ2-7|.|TRBV30
CAWSGQGYEQYF
TGTGCCTGGAGTGGACAGGGGTACGAGCAGTACTTC
>.|TRBJ1-4|many|TRBV7-2
CASSYQSAGGNEKLFF
TGTGCCAGCAGCTACCAGTCCGCGGGGGGCAATGAAAAACTGTTTTTT
>TRBD1|TRBJ2-7|many|TRBV6-1
CASSGQGGTYEQYF
TGTGCCAGCAGTGGACAGGGCGGCACCTACGAGCAGTACTTC
>.|TRBJ1-6|many|TRBV6-1
CASSSPDSGEVSPLHF
TGTGCCAGCAGTTCCCCGGACAGCGGGGAAGTTTCACCCCTCCACTTT
>TRBD1|TRBJ2-3|.|TRBV7-3
CASSLQGALDTQYF
TGCGCCAGCAGCTTGCAGGGGGCTTTAGATACGCAGTATTTT
>.|TRBJ2-5|few|TRBV15
CATSRIHQETQYF
TGTGCCACCAGCAGAATTCACCAAGAGACCCAGTACTTC
>.|TRBJ1-5|many|TRBV12-3/TRBV12-4
CASTTTGGPQHF
TGTGCCAGCACCACCACTGGTGGGCCCCAGCATTTT
>.|TRBJ1-2|.|TRBV4-1
CASSQEGLRPHGYTF
TGCGCCAGCAGCCAAGAGGGTCTACGGCCGCATGGCTACACCTTC
>.|TRBJ2-3|.|TRBV9
CASSEDWGTDTQYF
TGTGCCAGCAGCGAGGACTGGGGCACAGATACGCAGTATTTT
>TRBD1|TRBJ1-3|.|TRBV5-1
CASSTTGNPGNTIYF
TGCGCCAGCAGCACGACAGGGAATCCTGGAAACACCATATATTTT